A selection of T cell receptor beta chains follows, all from one sample in a study of T cells in Graves' hyperthyroidism and ophthalmopathy. One entry per CDR3 protein results from TCRdb running MiXCR on the multiplex PCR reads. The profile shows a few hundred thousand distinct CDR3 sequences, around 25% of them singletons. The sequenced sample consisted of blood. The receptors come from a man aged 45-65 years with Graves' hyperthyroidism. Both conserved end residues are part of each CDR3. A D gene is named only where the DNA matches it firmly. Size tells how often a clone was seen (once, few, many) or the class of an expanded clone, and some rows leave it out.

d_call,clone_size,j_call,v_call,cdr3_nt,cdr3_aa
TRBD1,NA,TRBJ2-7,TRBV6-1,TGTGCCAGCAGAAAGGCTGATGACAGGGCCTACGAGCAGTACTTC,CASRKADDRAYEQYF
TRBD1,many,TRBJ2-7,TRBV3-1,TGTGCCAGCAGCCAAGTCATCACAGGGGACCACGAGCAGTACTTC,CASSQVITGDHEQYF
NA,NA,TRBJ1-3,TRBV20-1,TGCAGTGCTAGCCCTGCGGGTGGAAACGCCATATATTTT,CSASPAGGNAIYF
TRBD1,NA,TRBJ1-4,TRBV3-1,TGTGCCAGCAGCCAAGATCCGGGAGGGGGCAATGAAAAACTGTTTTTT,CASSQDPGGGNEKLFF
TRBD2,NA,TRBJ2-5,TRBV10-3,TGTGCCATCAGAACGGGACTAAATAGAGAGACCCAGTACTTC,CAIRTGLNRETQYF
TRBD2,NA,TRBJ2-1,TRBV2,TGTGCCAGCAGTGGACTAGCGGGAGATGAGCAGTTCTTC,CASSGLAGDEQFF
NA,few,TRBJ2-3,TRBV11-3,TGTGCCAGCAGCTTAGCCGCAGGGCCAGATACGCAGTATTTT,CASSLAAGPDTQYF
NA,few,TRBJ1-1,TRBV5-1,TGCGCCAGCAGGTCGGGGACCATAAACACTGAAGCTTTCTTT,CASRSGTINTEAFF
NA,few,TRBJ2-5,TRBV20-1,TGCAGTGTTCCGGACGGGTCGGAAGAGACCCAGTACTTC,CSVPDGSEETQYF
NA,NA,TRBJ2-7,TRBV28,TGTGCCAGCAGCCGACTCCGGGACCATCCCTACGAGCAGTACTTC,CASSRLRDHPYEQYF